Listed here are 16 T cell receptor beta chains from one sample, sequenced in a study of T cells in Graves' hyperthyroidism and ophthalmopathy. From RNA transcripts, TCR beta CDR3 regions were amplified. The HTBI primer set served for first-round RT-PCR of the TCR CDR3. TCRdb reanalysed the multiplex PCR reads using MiXCR and keeps one entry per CDR3 protein. The sample yields around 300,000 distinct CDR3 sequences, about 13% seen once. Sequencing was carried out using blood. These receptors were obtained from a woman aged 40 to 49 with Graves' hyperthyroidism.

The table lists this clonotype with many counts. CDR3 sequence: CASSLGGDPYNEQFF. CDR3 DNA sequence: TGTGCCAGCAGTTTAGGGGGGGACCCCTACAATGAGCAGTTCTTC. The V call is TRBV12-3 or TRBV12-4, the J call TRBJ2-1; D might be TRBD2 (6 bases). V was cut by 1 base and J by 2 bases, with 9 bases left in between. This CDR3 is 15 amino acids long.

This rearrangement joins TRBV2 to TRBJ2-5; 7 bases agree with TRBD1. This CDR3 region has 14 residues. CDR1 is SNHLY and CDR2 is FYNNEI in the germline V gene. V lost 8 bases and J lost 1; bases outside the gene matches: 7. Here the CDR3 reads CASGRQGAQETQYF. Written as DNA, the CDR3 is TGTGCCAGCGGACGACAGGGTGCCCAAGAGACCCAGTACTTC.

There are many counts of this clonotype. V and J are TRBV18 and TRBJ1-2, with 12 bases identical to TRBD1. CDR3 length: 14 residues. J gave up 4 bases and V 3 bases, and 0 bases lay outside the gene matches. Germline lookup yields CDR1 KGHSH and CDR2 LQKENI. The CDR3 sequence: CASSPGQGAYGYTF. The CDR3 DNA reads as TGTGCCAGCTCACCGGGACAGGGGGCCTATGGCTACACCTTC.

This clonotype was observed once. The chain has TRBV19 and TRBJ1-6, with D possibly being TRBD1 (5 bases). Germline lookup yields CDR1 LNHDA and CDR2 SQIVND (reference sequence). The CDR3 is 17 residues long. V lost 3 bases to trimming and J lost 7 bases, with 19 bases between them. This CDR3 reads CASSIGAALKGNSPLHF. CDR3 coding DNA: TGTGCCAGTAGTATCGGGGCGGCTCTAAAGGGGAATTCACCCCTCCACTTT. The variable domain in full, with the rest retrieved from reference TRBV19 and TRBJ1-6, is DGGITQSPKYLFRKEGQNVTLSCEQNLNHDAMYWYRQDPGQGLRLIYYSQIVNDFQKGDIAEGYSVSREKKESFPLTVTSAQKNPTAFYLCASSIGAALKGNSPLHFGNGTRLTVT.

At least ten counts were recorded for this clonotype. The chain has TRBV19 and TRBJ2-5; the D call may be TRBD1 or TRBD2 (6 bases each). Germline V gene lookup returns CDR1 LNHDA and CDR2 SQIVND (reference sequence). There are 14 residues in the CDR3. The V gene lost 3 bases and the J gene lost 5 bases, with 13 bases spanning the gap. DNA for the CDR3: TGTGCCAGTAGTATTAGGGGGGAACTGGAGACCCAGTACTTC. Translated, it gives CASSIRGELETQYF.

This clonotype was counted many times. The CDR3 loop is CASSLGPGEGDTQYF. The CDR3 DNA sequence: TGTGCCAGCAGCTTGGGCCCAGGGGAGGGAGATACGCAGTATTTT. This chain joins TRBV5-6 and TRBJ2-3; TRBD2 is a possible D gene (7 bases). The CDR3 is 15 amino acids. Trimming took off 0 bases at V and 5 bases at J, with 13 bases between the two ends. From germline, CDR1 is SGHDT and CDR2 YYEEEE.

As DNA, the CDR3 is TGTGCCAGTCTGAAGGGTAACTATGGCTACACCTTC. As protein: CASLKGNYGYTF. This sequence joins TRBV7-2 and TRBJ1-2; no clear D gene. Trimming left V 9 bases short and J 1 base short, with 9 bases between. CDR1 is SGHTA and CDR2 is FQGNSA in the germline V gene. This CDR3 is 12 amino acids long.

This clonotype was detected ten times or more. The chain recombines TRBV20-1 with TRBJ2-1; D is uncertain. Germline V gene sequence: CDR1 DFQATT, CDR2 SNEGSKA (reference sequence). The germline V and J ends were trimmed by 0 bases and 10 bases, with 16 bases remaining between them. The CDR3 is 14 residues long. In DNA form, the CDR3 reads TGCAGTGCTAGAGATCCGTCAACCGGGCAAGAGCAGTTCTTC. Translated: CSARDPSTGQEQFF.

The table lists this clonotype with a few counts. The V gene is TRBV10-3, the J gene TRBJ2-3; D remains ambiguous. The CDR3 sequence is 17 residues long. The germline V gene encodes CDR1 ENHRY and CDR2 SYGVKD. The germline V and J ends were trimmed by 4 bases and 6 bases, with 23 bases remaining between them. The CDR3 is CAISVPQTEPIWDTQYF. The CDR3 DNA is TGTGCCATCAGTGTTCCCCAGACCGAGCCAATATGGGATACGCAGTATTTT.

This clonotype was recorded a few times. The chain recombines TRBV10-3 with TRBJ2-1; 11 bases align to TRBD2. J gave up 8 bases and V 5 bases, and 11 bases lay outside the gene matches. Per the germline V gene, CDR1 is ENHRY and CDR2 is SYGVKD. This CDR3 spans 16 amino acids. CDR3 sequence reads: CAISITTSGSRDEQFF. The CDR3 region has the DNA TGTGCCATCAGTATTACAACTAGCGGGAGCCGGGATGAGCAGTTCTTC.

This chain connects TRBV10-3 to TRBJ2-3; 10 bases are a match to TRBD2. Germline CDR1 ENHRY, CDR2 SYGVKD. The CDR3 consists of 15 residues. V was pared by 10 bases and J by 2 bases, with 9 bases of the junction left unmatched. The DNA of the CDR3 is TGTGCCACTCAAGCGGGAGGGCTTTCCACAGATACGCAGTATTTT. Translating gives CATQAGGLSTDTQYF.

This clonotype has ten or more counts. V usage is TRBV27 and J usage is TRBJ2-7; D assignment may be TRBD1 or TRBD2 (5 bases each). The germline V and J ends were trimmed by 6 bases and 2 bases, with 17 bases remaining between them. From germline, CDR1 is MNHEY and CDR2 SMNVEV (reference sequence). The CDR3 is 15 amino acids. This chain's CDR3 is CASSPLGDPTYEQYF. The CDR3 DNA reads TGTGCCAGCAGCCCTCTGGGGGACCCGACCTACGAGCAGTACTTC.

There are many counts of this clonotype. The chain joins TRBV6-1 to TRBJ1-2, with D unclear. Trimming took off 6 bases at V and 8 bases at J, with 22 bases between the two ends. The CDR3 contains 15 residues. Germline V CDR1 and CDR2: MNHNS, SASEGT. The CDR3: CASSPTQGGGGGYTF. In nucleotides, the CDR3 is TGTGCCAGCAGCCCCACCCAAGGTGGAGGTGGGGGCTACACCTTC.

The chain has TRBV3-1 and TRBJ2-3; maybe TRBD2 (6 bases). In germline, CDR1 is LGHDT, CDR2 YNNKEL (reference sequence). The CDR3 has 14 amino acids. V was cut by 5 bases and J by 2 bases, with 11 bases left in between. CDR3 sequence reads: CASSLGLHTDTQYF. For the CDR3, the DNA is TGTGCCAGCAGCTTGGGACTCCACACAGATACGCAGTATTTT.

The V and J genes are TRBV18 and TRBJ1-1; D gene unclear. Trimming removed 3 bases at V and 5 bases at J, with 10 bases between. This CDR3 comprises 13 residues. Germline CDR1 is KGHSH and CDR2 is LQKENI. CDR3 sequence reads: CASSPTLTTEAFF. The CDR3 DNA reads TGTGCCAGCTCACCCACGCTCACGACTGAAGCTTTCTTT. Full variable domain (rest looked up from reference TRBV18 and TRBJ1-1): NAGVMQNPRHLVRRRGQEARLRCSPMKGHSHVYWYRQLPEEGLKFMVYLQKENIIDESGMPKERFSAEFPKEGPSILRIQQVVRGDSAAYFCASSPTLTTEAFFGQGTRLTVV.

This clonotype was seen at least ten times. The V gene is TRBV6-2 or TRBV6-3, the J gene TRBJ2-3, with 9 bases aligning to TRBD2. Germline-derived CDR1 and CDR2 are MNHEY and SVGEGT. V was pared by 0 bases and J by 0 bases, with 4 bases of the junction left unmatched. CDR3 length equals 17 residues. The CDR3 nucleotides read TGTGCCAGCAGTTACTCGATAAGCGGGGGGAGCACAGATACGCAGTATTTT. This codes for CASSYSISGGSTDTQYF.